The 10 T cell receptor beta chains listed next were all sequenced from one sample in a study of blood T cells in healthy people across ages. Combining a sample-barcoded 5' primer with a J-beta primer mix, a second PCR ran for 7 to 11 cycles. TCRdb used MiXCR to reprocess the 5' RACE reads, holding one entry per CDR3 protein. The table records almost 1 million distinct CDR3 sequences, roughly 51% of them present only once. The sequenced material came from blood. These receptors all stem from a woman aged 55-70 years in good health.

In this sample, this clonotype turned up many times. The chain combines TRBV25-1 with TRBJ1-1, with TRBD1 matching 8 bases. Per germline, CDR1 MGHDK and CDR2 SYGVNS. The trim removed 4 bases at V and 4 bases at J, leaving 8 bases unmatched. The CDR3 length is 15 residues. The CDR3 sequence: CASSALGQGGTEAFF. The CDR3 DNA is TGTGCCAGCAGTGCATTAGGACAGGGCGGCACTGAAGCTTTCTTT.

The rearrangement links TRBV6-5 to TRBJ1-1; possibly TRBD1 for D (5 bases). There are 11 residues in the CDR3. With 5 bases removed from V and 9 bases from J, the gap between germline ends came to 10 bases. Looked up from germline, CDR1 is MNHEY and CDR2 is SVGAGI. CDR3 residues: CASSRRDQAFF. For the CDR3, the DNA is TGTGCCAGCAGTCGCAGGGACCAAGCTTTCTTT.

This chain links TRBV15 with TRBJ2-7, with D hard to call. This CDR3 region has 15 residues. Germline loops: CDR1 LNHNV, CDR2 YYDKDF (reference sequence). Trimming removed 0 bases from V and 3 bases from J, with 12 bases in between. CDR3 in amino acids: CATSRDATRIYEQYF. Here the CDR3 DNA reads TGTGCCACCAGCAGAGATGCTACACGAATCTACGAGCAGTACTTC.

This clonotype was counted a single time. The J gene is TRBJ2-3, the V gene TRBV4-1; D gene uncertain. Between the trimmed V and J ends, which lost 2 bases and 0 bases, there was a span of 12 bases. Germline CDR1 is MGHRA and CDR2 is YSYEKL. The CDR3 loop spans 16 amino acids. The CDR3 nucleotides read TGCGCCAGCAGCCAAAAAGCCGGGTCTAGCACAGATACGCAGTATTTT. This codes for CASSQKAGSSTDTQYF.

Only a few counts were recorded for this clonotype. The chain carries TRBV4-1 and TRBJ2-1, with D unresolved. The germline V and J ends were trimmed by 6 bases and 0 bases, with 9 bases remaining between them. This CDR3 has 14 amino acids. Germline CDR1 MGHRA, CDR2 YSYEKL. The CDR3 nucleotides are TGCGCCAGCAGGGGAACCCGCTCCTACAATGAGCAGTTCTTC. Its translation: CASRGTRSYNEQFF.

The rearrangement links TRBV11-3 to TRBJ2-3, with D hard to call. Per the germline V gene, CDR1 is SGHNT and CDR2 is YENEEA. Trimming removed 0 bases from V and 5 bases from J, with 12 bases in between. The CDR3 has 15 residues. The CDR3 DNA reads TGTGCCAGCAGCTTAGAAGGTGGCGATGGAGATACGCAGTATTTT. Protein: CASSLEGGDGDTQYF.

CDR3 amino acids: CASSSEPSSYNSPLHF. DNA of the CDR3: TGTGCCAGCAGTTCAGAACCTAGCTCCTATAATTCACCCCTCCACTTT. The rearrangement uses TRBV2 and TRBJ1-6; D gene uncertain. V was clipped by 5 bases and J by 0 bases, with 11 bases between them. Germline V gene data show CDR1 as SNHLY and CDR2 as FYNNEI. The CDR3 has 16 amino acids.

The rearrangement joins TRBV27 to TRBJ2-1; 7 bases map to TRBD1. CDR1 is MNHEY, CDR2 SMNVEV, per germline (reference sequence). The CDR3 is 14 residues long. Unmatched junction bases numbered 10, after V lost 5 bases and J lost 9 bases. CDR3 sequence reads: CASSPRDSQGEQFF. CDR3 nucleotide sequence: TGTGCCAGCAGTCCCCGGGACAGCCAAGGTGAGCAGTTCTTC.

The CDR3 protein is CASSYRGVGQTYEQYF. CDR3 sequence (DNA): TGTGCCAGCAGCTACCGGGGGGTGGGACAAACCTACGAGCAGTACTTC. This chain connects TRBV5-5 to TRBJ2-7, with D possibly matching TRBD2 (7 bases). Per the germline V gene, CDR1 is SGHKS and CDR2 is YYEKEE (reference sequence). The CDR3 sequence is 16 residues long. V gave up 3 bases and J gave up 2 bases, with 18 bases separating them.

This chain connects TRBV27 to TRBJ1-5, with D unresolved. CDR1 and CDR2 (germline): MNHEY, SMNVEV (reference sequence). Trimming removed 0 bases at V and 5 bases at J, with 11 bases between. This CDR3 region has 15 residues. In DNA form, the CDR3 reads TGTGCCAGCAGTTTATCGTATGAGAGGGATCAGCCCCAGCATTTT. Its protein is CASSLSYERDQPQHF.